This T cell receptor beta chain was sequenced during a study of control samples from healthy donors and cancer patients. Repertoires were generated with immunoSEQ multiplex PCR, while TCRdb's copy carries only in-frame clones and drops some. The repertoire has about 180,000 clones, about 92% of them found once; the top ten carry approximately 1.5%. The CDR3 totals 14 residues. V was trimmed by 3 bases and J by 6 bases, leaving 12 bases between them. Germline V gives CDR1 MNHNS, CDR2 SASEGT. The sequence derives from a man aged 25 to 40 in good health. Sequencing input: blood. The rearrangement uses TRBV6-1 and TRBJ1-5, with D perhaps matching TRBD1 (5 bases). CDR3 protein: CASSDPRGVQPQHF. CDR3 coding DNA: TGTGCCAGCAGTGACCCCCGGGGCGTTCAGCCCCAGCATTTT.